This T cell receptor (beta chain) was found in a study of cytomegalovirus exposure and HLA in healthy donors (dated by TCRdb to 2016 to 2017). For the wider study: According to a later analysis, one platform produced both the 120 validation repertoires and the 670 or so repertoires of the first cohort. To predict cytomegalovirus infection status, the study brought together high-throughput TCR immunosequencing, statistical association of individual TCRs with disease status, and machine learning. The study aimed to test whether signatures of past pathogen exposure could be identified by cataloging public T cell receptors. Along with the roughly 670-subject first cohort, a separate validation cohort of around 110 different subjects was used. General findings and caveats noted by the study authors: In vitro tests confirmed that a few of the cytomegalovirus-associated TCR beta chains recognize cytomegalovirus antigens. All 120 or so repertoires were used to score co-occurrence in the validation cohort in a later analysis, because that analysis had no HLA typing for the cohort. A total of around 150 TCR beta chains were listed by the study as associated with cytomegalovirus. A later analysis found that TCRs clustered in the first cohort also tended to co-occur in the 130 or so validation repertoires, with 94% of cluster scores above 0. The classifier was reported to diagnose cytomegalovirus status with high specificity and sensitivity in both the original and validation cohorts. Most TCR sequences were observed very rarely across donors, whereas some public TCRs were present in many individuals. The authors suggested that the approach could potentially be generalized to other disease states and immunological phenotypes.

Concerning this clone itself: Its antigen is currently not known. Base quality data are lacking; no much larger clone is found one base away.

Donors formed part of the validation cohort, which comprised 120 subjects and was distinct from the first cohort of 670 or so subjects. Libraries were prepared through the immunoSEQ multiplex PCR assay. Processing in the source paper ran as follows. A statistical classification framework was built for diagnosing cytomegalovirus status from the catalog of TCR beta chain sequences. As stored in TCRdb, this immuneACCESS dataset retains in-frame rearrangements with V and J assigned. A fraction of the clones does not appear; measured against another copy, unresolved V genes explain less than half of the discrepancy, and the remainder lacks a known reason. From that table come the V and J calls and clone size; the DNA was used to work out D and trimming. The sample has some 140,000 clones on record, 85% to 90% of them singletons. 2.1% of the sample belongs to the ten largest clones. Germline trimming: 4 bases from V, 4 bases from J; junction bases outside gene matches: 2. Taken from cysteine to phenylalanine, the CDR3 has 13 residues. Of the read, only the CDR3 DNA is kept; its 39 bases are in frame from base 1. CDR1 is given as SNHLY and CDR2 as FYNNEI, both from the germline V gene.

The receptor was isolated from a human donor in good health. What was sequenced was PBMCs. The chain is encoded by TRBV2 joined to TRBJ1-1, and 8 bases in between align with TRBD1. Read as DNA, the sequence is TGTGCCAGCAGTGCTACAGGGGGCACTGAAGCTTTCTTT. It translates as CASSATGGTEAFF.